A single sample is the source of the 16 T cell receptor beta chains below, sequenced in a study of human T cells and chemical hapten exposure (dated by TCRdb to 2020 to 2023). Libraries came from RACE. The run used a NextSeq 500. TCRdb trimmed the raw reads at Q25, called clones with MiXCR and kept productive beta chains. Identical CDR3 protein sequences are pooled into one entry, listed with their most common genes and DNA. The sample yields 95,000 to 100,000 distinct CDR3 sequences; over 10% were counted once. The ten largest make up roughly 2.1% of the sample. What the time point label conveys for this sample: patch test 1, 2 weeks after DPC sensitization. The treatment or condition label here, explained by the study, means: therapeutic diphenylcyclopropenone sensitization with weekly scalp DPC. Sequencing was performed on whole blood, taken in connection with sensitization to the hapten diphenylcyclopropenone (DPC). These receptors all stem from a woman in her thirties or forties with alopecia areata. Some clones in this sample may be carry-over from other donors' samples.

Ten or more counts support this clonotype. The chain has TRBV7-6 and TRBJ2-1, with TRBD1 as a possible D gene (5 bases). Trimming pared 1 base from V and 8 bases from J, leaving 27 bases between. The CDR3 contains 19 residues. The germline CDR1 and CDR2 sequences are SGHVS and FNYEAQ. As DNA, the CDR3 is TGTGCCAGCAGCTTAGGATCAGCAGGGCGCCGTATGGGGATCTATGAGCAGTTCTTC. This gives the protein CASSLGSAGRRMGIYEQFF.

This chain links TRBV3-1 with TRBJ2-7; D is unclear. Germline CDR1 and CDR2: LGHDT and YNNKEL (reference sequence). This CDR3 spans 15 amino acids. V was pared by 0 bases and J by 2 bases, with 11 bases between. CDR3 loop: CASSQDIRSPYEQYF. The CDR3 DNA reads as TGTGCCAGCAGCCAAGATATTAGGTCCCCCTACGAGCAGTACTTC.

Many counts were recorded for this clonotype. This chain links TRBV20-1 with TRBJ1-1; no definite D call. The CDR3 is 13 amino acids. Germline V gives CDR1 DFQATT, CDR2 SNEGSKA (reference sequence). V was cut by 0 bases and J by 7 bases, with 12 bases left in between. CDR3 protein: CSARDISKSEAFF. The DNA for the CDR3 is TGCAGTGCTAGAGATATCTCTAAAAGTGAAGCTTTCTTT.

The chain recombines TRBV27 with TRBJ2-3; D might be TRBD2 (6 bases). Germline loops: CDR1 MNHEY, CDR2 SMNVEV (reference sequence). V lost 4 bases and J lost 2, with 10 bases in between. The CDR3 loop spans 14 amino acids. The CDR3 spells CASSWGLPTDTQYF. For the CDR3, the DNA is TGTGCCAGCAGTTGGGGACTGCCCACAGATACGCAGTATTTT.

This clonotype came up a few times. The V gene is TRBV5-1, the J gene TRBJ1-2; D gene unclear. Deletions cut 4 bases from V and 1 base from J, with 8 bases between. CDR1 and CDR2 (germline): SGHRS, YFSETQ. The CDR3 is 13 amino acids. CDR3 sequence: CASSATSNYGYTF. The CDR3 DNA sequence: TGCGCCAGCAGCGCCACCAGTAACTATGGCTACACCTTC.

The chain couples TRBV19 to TRBJ1-5, with 7 bases that match TRBD1. Germline V gene data show CDR1 as LNHDA and CDR2 as SQIVND (reference sequence). CDR3 length: 12 residues. V gave up 6 bases and J gave up 7 bases; unmatched junction bases: 3. The CDR3 DNA follows: TGTGCCAGTAGGCAGGGGGGACAGCCCCAGCATTTT. This gives the protein CASRQGGQPQHF.

This clonotype came up many times. The chain recombines TRBV20-1 with TRBJ1-5; no clear D gene. The CDR3 runs 14 residues. V lost 0 bases to trimming and J lost 10 bases, with 16 bases between them. Germline V gene data show CDR1 as DFQATT and CDR2 as SNEGSKA (reference sequence). The chain's CDR3 is CSARDRSSAIPQHF. For the CDR3, the DNA is TGCAGTGCTAGAGATAGGTCCTCGGCGATTCCCCAGCATTTT.

The V call is TRBV28, the J call TRBJ2-5; D assignment may be TRBD1 or TRBD2 (5 bases each). Germline V CDR1 and CDR2: MDHEN, SYDVKM. The ends were cut back, 7 bases at V and 2 bases at J, with 11 bases in the middle. The CDR3 runs to 13 residues. CDR3 coding DNA: TGTGCCAGCACCGGGGCGGGTCAAGAGACCCAGTACTTC. It specifies CASTGAGQETQYF.

This clonotype was picked up a small number of times. The rearrangement joins TRBV7-9 to TRBJ2-1; D remains ambiguous. CDR1 and CDR2 (germline): SEHNR, FQNEAQ (reference sequence). The CDR3 covers 13 residues. Trimming pared 4 bases from V and 4 bases from J, leaving 8 bases between. CDR3 region: CASSSTQYNEQFF. The CDR3 region has the DNA TGTGCCAGCAGCTCTACTCAGTACAATGAGCAGTTCTTC.

The table lists this clonotype with many counts. The chain has TRBV7-9 and TRBJ2-7, with D perhaps TRBD2 (6 bases). Germline V gene sequence: CDR1 SEHNR, CDR2 FQNEAQ (reference sequence). The CDR3 is 16 amino acids. The V gene lost 4 bases and the J gene lost 6 bases, with 22 bases spanning the gap. The CDR3 is CASSSSGAGSSPEQYF. The CDR3 coding sequence is TGTGCCAGCAGCTCCAGTGGGGCGGGATCCTCCCCCGAGCAGTACTTC.

This clonotype was counted a few times. The CDR3 DNA sequence: TGTGCCAGCAGCTCCGGACCTTCCAGCTCCTACGAGCAGTACTTC. Its protein product is CASSSGPSSSYEQYF. The chain uses TRBV7-2 and TRBJ2-7; D is ambiguous. The V end lost 4 bases, the J end lost 0 bases, and 13 bases lay between the germline ends. Germline-derived CDR1 and CDR2 are SGHTA and FQGNSA. The CDR3 consists of 15 residues.

The table lists this clonotype with many counts. The chain uses TRBV2 and TRBJ2-5, with a tentative D call TRBD2 (6 bases). The length of the CDR3 is 14 residues. V was trimmed by 6 bases and J by 2 bases, leaving 13 bases between them. Germline CDR1 SNHLY, CDR2 FYNNEI. CDR3 protein: CASRGLPNQETQYF. The CDR3 DNA reads as TGTGCCAGCAGGGGACTCCCCAATCAAGAGACCCAGTACTTC. The full variable domain, completed using reference TRBV2 and TRBJ2-5, is EPEVTQTPSHQVTQMGQEVILRCVPISNHLYFYWYRQILGQKVEFLVSFYNNEISEKSEIFDDQFSVERPDGSNFTLKIRSTKLEDSAMYFCASRGLPNQETQYFGPGTRLLVL.

This clonotype has more than one count but fewer than ten. V is TRBV7-2 and J is TRBJ2-3, with 13 nucleotides matching TRBD2. V lost 4 bases, J lost 5 bases, and 3 bases stayed unmatched. CDR3 length equals 15 residues. Looked up from germline, CDR1 is SGHTA and CDR2 is FQGNSA. CDR3 sequence: CASSSGTSGIDTQYF. The CDR3 region has the DNA TGTGCCAGCAGCTCGGGGACTAGCGGGATAGATACGCAGTATTTT.

This clonotype showed up just a few times. This sequence joins TRBV5-4 and TRBJ2-7; 8 bases line up with TRBD1. The CDR3 consists of 14 residues. Germline V gene data show CDR1 as SGHNT and CDR2 as YYREEE (reference sequence). V lost 3 bases, J lost 1 base, and 3 bases stayed unmatched. The CDR3 here is CASSSRDRSYEQYF. The CDR3, as DNA: TGTGCCAGCAGCTCCCGGGACAGGTCCTACGAGCAGTACTTC. The whole variable domain, filled in from reference TRBV5-4 and TRBJ2-7, reads ETGVTQSPTHLIKTRGQQVTLRCSSQSGHNTVSWYQQALGQGPQFIFQYYREEENGRGNFPPRFSGLQFPNYSSELNVNALELDDSALYLCASSSRDRSYEQYFGPGTRLTVT.

V and J are TRBV28 and TRBJ1-2; D might be TRBD1 (5 bases). This CDR3 has 12 amino acids. Germline V gene data show CDR1 as MDHEN and CDR2 as SYDVKM. Between the trimmed V and J ends, which lost 6 bases and 4 bases, there was a span of 9 bases. The CDR3 DNA reads as TGTGCCAGCAGCCGGGGGGGCTATGGCTACACCTTC. As protein: CASSRGGYGYTF.

This clonotype has a count of ten or more. The genes are TRBV7-2 and TRBJ1-2, with 9 positions matching TRBD1. CDR3 length equals 12 residues. After removal of 5 bases from V and 14 bases from J, the junction contained 9 bases not matched to a gene. Germline V CDR1 and CDR2: SGHTA, FQGNSA. The CDR3 sequence: CASSLVGQGWTF. The CDR3 coding sequence is TGTGCCAGCAGCCTGGTCGGACAGGGGTGGACCTTC.